This T cell receptor beta chain came from a study of blood T cell repertoires in COVID-19. Study in general: Italy, Spain and the United States were the sources of the convalescent and acute COVID-19 samples. In each case, the material was cDNA or gDNA derived from T cells, B-cell-depleted T cells, or PBMCs.

Study processing details: Amplification from reference gene primers served as the basis for estimated nucleated cell counts. The method was immunoSEQ multiplex PCR; TCRdb's version includes in-frame clones alone and lacks a portion of them. The DNA was the basis for D and trimming; V, J and clone size are from that table. The sample has some 85,000 clones; around three quarters are singletons. Germline V gene data show CDR1 as SQVTM and CDR2 as ANQGSEA. The germline V and J ends were trimmed by 0 bases and 10 bases, with 9 bases remaining between them. The CDR3 runs 11 residues. The receptor comes from a human donor in a cohort sampled during active COVID-19. The chain uses TRBV29-1 and TRBJ2-5, with D hard to call. The sequencing sample was made of peripheral blood. The CDR3 loop reads CSVEDTRSQYF. In nucleotides, the CDR3 is TGCAGCGTTGAAGATACCCGGAGCCAGTACTTC.